These 25 T cell receptor beta chains came from one sample sequenced in a study of CXCR3-negative and CXCR3-positive naive CD8 T cells. Libraries were UMI-labeled 5' RACE TRB cDNA. TCRdb re-called the 5' RACE reads, yielding one record per CDR3 amino acid sequence without DNA. The listing contains roughly 70,000 distinct CDR3 sequences. The sample was naive CXCR3- CD8+ T cells from blood. The subset denotes: CD45RO-CCR7+CD27+CD95- naive CD8+ T cells lacking CXCR3 (TNR3-). The receptors here all came from a human donor in good health. Some clones in this sample may be carry-over from other donors' samples.

The V and J genes are TRBV29-1 and TRBJ1-2; the TCRdb call, TRBD1, lacks DNA for checking. Germline V CDR1 and CDR2: SQVTM, ANQGSEA. The CDR3 is 12 amino acids. The CDR3: CSVSQGNYGYTF.

CDR3 region: CASSPHKGQGGETQYF. The chain recombines TRBV7-7 with TRBJ2-5; the D call from TCRdb, TRBD1, cannot be confirmed without DNA. CDR1 and CDR2 (germline): SSHAT, FNYEAQ (reference sequence). The CDR3 has 16 amino acids.

The chain employs TRBV19 and TRBJ1-1; the D call from TCRdb, TRBD1, cannot be confirmed without DNA. The CDR3 totals 13 residues. CDR1 and CDR2 from the germline V gene are LNHDA and SQIVND (reference sequence). The CDR3 sequence: CASILRGTTEAFF.

The genes are TRBV4-3 and TRBJ2-7. Germline V CDR1 and CDR2: LGHNA, YSLEER. The CDR3 sequence is 13 residues long. CDR3 amino acids: CASSQDQGYEQYF.

This chain joins TRBV10-3 and TRBJ2-1; TCRdb outputs TRBD2, but without DNA this stays unchecked. Germline-derived CDR1 and CDR2 are ENHRY and SYGVKD. There are 14 residues in the CDR3. CDR3 residues: CAIKTSGLYNEQFF.

The rearrangement links TRBV29-1 to TRBJ2-3. This CDR3 has 14 amino acids. Germline CDR1 and CDR2: SQVTM and ANQGSEA. CDR3 protein: CSVEIVLLRDTQYF.

CDR3 protein: CASGGLAGVEQFF. This sequence joins TRBV6-6 and TRBJ2-1; the TRBD2 assignment by TCRdb is unverifiable without DNA. CDR1 and CDR2 (germline): MNHNY, SVGAGI (reference sequence). This CDR3 spans 13 amino acids.

CDR3 in amino acids: CASSALEGTQETQYF. This sequence joins TRBV5-1 and TRBJ2-5; as DNA is missing, the TRBD2 call by TCRdb cannot be tested. The CDR3 is made up of 15 amino acids. The germline V gene has CDR1 SGHRS and CDR2 YFSETQ.

This chain links TRBV29-1 with TRBJ1-1; TCRdb designates TRBD1, a call that cannot be tested without DNA. This CDR3 has 11 amino acids. Germline CDR1 reads SQVTM; CDR2 reads ANQGSEA. CDR3 sequence: CSEGGGTEAFF. Supplemented by reference TRBV29-1 and TRBJ1-1, the full variable domain reads SAVISQKPSRDICQRGTSLTIQCQVDSQVTMMFWYRQQPGQSLTLIATANQGSEATYESGFVIDKFPISRPNLTFSTLTVSNMSPEDSSIYLCSEGGGTEAFFGQGTRLTVV.

The chain links TRBV3-1 to TRBJ2-2; the TRBD1 assignment by TCRdb is unverifiable without DNA. This CDR3 contains 17 residues. In germline, CDR1 is LGHDT, CDR2 YNNKEL (reference sequence). CDR3 sequence: CASSQDIAGIHTGELFF.

This chain links TRBV5-1 with TRBJ2-1; TCRdb designates TRBD2, a call that cannot be tested without DNA. The CDR3 runs to 15 residues. CDR1 SGHRS and CDR2 YFSETQ come from the germline V gene. The CDR3 reads CASSIGTSGVNEQFF. Looking up the rest from reference TRBV5-1 and TRBJ2-1 gives the full variable domain: KAGVTQTPRYLIKTRGQQVTLSCSPISGHRSVSWYQQTPGQGLQFLFEYFSETQRNKGNFPGRFSGRQFSNSRSEMNVSTLELGDSALYLCASSIGTSGVNEQFFGPGTRLTVL.

CDR3 region: CASSFSGQTYEQYF. This chain connects TRBV7-9 to TRBJ2-7; TCRdb's D gene call, TRBD1, goes unchecked for lack of DNA. Germline CDR1 reads SEHNR; CDR2 reads FQNEAQ (reference sequence). There are 14 residues in the CDR3.

The J gene is TRBJ2-7, the V gene TRBV27; TCRdb designates TRBD1, a call that cannot be tested without DNA. Germline CDR1 reads MNHEY; CDR2 reads SMNVEV (reference sequence). The CDR3 contains 15 residues. The CDR3 loop is CASSLWSGRAYEQYF.

The chain links TRBV9 to TRBJ2-7; TCRdb's D gene call, TRBD1, goes unchecked for lack of DNA. Germline V gene lookup returns CDR1 SGDLS and CDR2 YYNGEE. This CDR3 comprises 14 residues. CDR3 amino acids: CASSPGGIAYEQYF.

The chain carries TRBV29-1 and TRBJ1-2. CDR1 SQVTM and CDR2 ANQGSEA come from the germline V gene. CDR3 size: 14 residues. The CDR3: CSVVGGGINYGYTF.

V and J are TRBV7-9 and TRBJ1-5; TCRdb's D gene call, TRBD1, goes unchecked for lack of DNA. This CDR3 is 14 amino acids long. Germline V gene data show CDR1 as SEHNR and CDR2 as FQNEAQ (reference sequence). CDR3 sequence reads: CATSGGQPNQPQHF.

This rearrangement joins TRBV12-3 or TRBV12-4 to TRBJ2-5. The CDR3 is made up of 16 amino acids. CDR3 sequence: CASSLLMDGPRETQYF.

The V and J genes are TRBV29-1 and TRBJ2-1; TCRdb's D call, TRBD2, is unchecked because there is no DNA. The CDR3 totals 17 residues. Germline V gene lookup returns CDR1 SQVTM and CDR2 ANQGSEA. CDR3: CSVKAPLGGTAIGEQFF.

The rearrangement links TRBV4-2 to TRBJ2-1; the D gene TCRdb calls, TRBD1, cannot be checked with no DNA. Germline CDR1 LGHNA, CDR2 YNFKEQ. The CDR3 consists of 12 residues. The CDR3 here is CASSLPGNEQFF.

V usage is TRBV21-1 and J usage is TRBJ2-7; the TRBD1 assignment by TCRdb is unverifiable without DNA. TRBV21-1 is noted as a pseudogene. This CDR3 comprises 15 residues. CDR3 loop: CATPRRGPGAYEQYF.

The genes are TRBV15 and TRBJ2-3; as DNA is missing, the TRBD2 call by TCRdb cannot be tested. CDR1 and CDR2 (germline): LNHNV, YYDKDF (reference sequence). The CDR3 spans 20 residues. The CDR3: CATSRDFQREGRFEWDTQYF.

This chain joins TRBV29-1 and TRBJ2-1. Germline assignment: CDR1 SQVTM and CDR2 ANQGSEA. The CDR3 loop spans 11 amino acids. The CDR3 reads CSVVGGNEQFF.

The rearrangement links TRBV12-3 or TRBV12-4 to TRBJ2-3; TCRdb's D call, TRBD2, is unchecked because there is no DNA. This CDR3 contains 17 residues. This chain's CDR3 is CASSLAGGTHSTDTQYF.

The chain couples TRBV12-3 or TRBV12-4 to TRBJ2-5. The CDR3 consists of 11 residues. CDR3 in amino acids: CASSQEETQYF.

The rearrangement links TRBV29-1 to TRBJ1-6. The CDR3 is made up of 13 amino acids. Germline V gene sequence: CDR1 SQVTM, CDR2 ANQGSEA. CDR3 amino acids: CSVVPSVKTPLHF.